The 9 T cell receptor beta chains presented below share a single source sample, sequenced in a study of cytomegalovirus exposure and HLA in healthy donors. Vbeta (60) and Jbeta (13) primers were used in the PCR. Profiled with immunoSEQ multiplex PCR; TCRdb holds only in-frame clones, not every one. The repertoire consists of 97,000 or so clones, with around 80% occurring once and the leading ten covering about 1.5%. Sequenced input: PBMCs. The receptors were gathered from a man in his forties in good health and CMV-seronegative.

This clone was recorded once. This rearrangement joins TRBV2 to TRBJ2-2, with TRBD1 matching over 7 bases. Germline trimming cut 4 bases from V and 1 base from J; bases unmatched to any gene: 0. The CDR3 runs 14 residues. Germline CDR1 is SNHLY and CDR2 is FYNNEI. The CDR3 loop is CASSGQGNTGELFF. CDR3 nucleotide sequence: TGTGCCAGCAGTGGACAGGGGAACACCGGGGAGCTGTTTTTT.

This chain links TRBV6-6 with TRBJ1-1; D gene uncertain. Trimming pared 2 bases from V and 3 bases from J, leaving 7 bases between. From germline, CDR1 is MNHNY and CDR2 SVGAGI (reference sequence). There are 13 residues in the CDR3. The CDR3 protein is CASSYPRDTEAFF. CDR3 sequence (DNA): TGTGCCAGCAGTTACCCTAGAGACACTGAAGCTTTCTTT.

The chain links TRBV18 to TRBJ2-3; 10 bases are a match to TRBD1. The CDR3 extends over 18 amino acids. The germline V gene has CDR1 KGHSH and CDR2 LQKENI. Trimming at V came to 3 bases and at J to 4 bases, leaving 13 bases not matched to a gene. CDR3 protein: CASSPRQGARSRSDTQYF. Here the CDR3 DNA reads TGTGCCAGCTCACCCCGACAGGGGGCGAGGAGTAGGTCAGATACGCAGTATTTT.

Worth noting for this clone: An end of the junction differs from the germline gene, which may be a read error. This chain uses TRBV14 with TRBJ1-2; D remains ambiguous. Germline V gives CDR1 SGHDN, CDR2 FVKESK. The CDR3 runs to 13 residues. CDR3 nucleotide sequence: TGTGCCAGCAGCGAAGACGTTAACTATGGCTACACCTTC. This codes for CASSEDVNYGYTF.

V usage is TRBV19 and J usage is TRBJ1-1; D is possibly TRBD1 (5 bases). Trimming left V 9 bases short and J 4 bases short, with 12 bases between. Germline CDR1 LNHDA, CDR2 SQIVND (reference sequence). This CDR3 contains 12 residues. In DNA form, the CDR3 reads TGTGCCAGCAGTGGTAGGGGCACTGAAGCTTTCTTT. It translates to CASSGRGTEAFF.

The gene calls are TRBV6-1 and TRBJ2-7; 8 bases agree with TRBD1. The CDR3 is made up of 13 amino acids. J was trimmed by 4 bases and V by 6 bases; bases with no gene match: 5. Germline V gives CDR1 MNHNS, CDR2 SASEGT. In DNA, the CDR3 is TGTGCCAGCAGAGGGACAGGTTTGTACGAGCAGTACTTC. Protein sequence: CASRGTGLYEQYF.

V is TRBV27 and J is TRBJ1-5; 8 positions match TRBD1. CDR1 is MNHEY and CDR2 is SMNVEV in the germline V gene (reference sequence). Trimming took 6 bases from V and 1 from J; bases not matched to a gene: 5. The CDR3 is 15 amino acids. CDR3 amino acids: CASSRDRSSNQPQHF. The CDR3, as DNA: TGTGCCAGCAGCCGGGACAGGTCAAGCAATCAGCCCCAGCATTTT.

This clone was seen only once. The V and J genes are TRBV27 and TRBJ2-3, with TRBD2 matching over 9 bases. The germline V gene encodes CDR1 MNHEY and CDR2 SMNVEV (reference sequence). V lost 4 bases and J lost 2; bases outside the gene matches: 7. The CDR3 totals 16 residues. The CDR3 region is CASSSKRGAHTDTQYF. CDR3 DNA sequence: TGTGCCAGCAGTTCAAAGCGGGGGGCTCACACAGATACGCAGTATTTT.

The rearrangement joins TRBV6-5 to TRBJ2-1; D unclear. CDR1 and CDR2 (germline): MNHEY, SVGAGI. The CDR3 contains 14 residues. Trimming took off 6 bases at V and 6 bases at J, with 15 bases between the two ends. The CDR3 region has the DNA TGTGCCAGCAGGGGCCCGACGGAACTCAATGAGCAGTTCTTC. This sequence encodes CASRGPTELNEQFF.